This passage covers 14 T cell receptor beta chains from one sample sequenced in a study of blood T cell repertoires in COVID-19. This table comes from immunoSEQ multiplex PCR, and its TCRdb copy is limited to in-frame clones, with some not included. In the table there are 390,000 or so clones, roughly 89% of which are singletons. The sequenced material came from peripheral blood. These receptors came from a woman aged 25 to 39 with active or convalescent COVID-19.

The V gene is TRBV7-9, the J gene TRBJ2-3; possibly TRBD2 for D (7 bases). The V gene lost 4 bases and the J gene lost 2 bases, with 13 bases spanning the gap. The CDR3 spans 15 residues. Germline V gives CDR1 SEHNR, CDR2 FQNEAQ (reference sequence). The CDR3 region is CASSYGGPNTDTQYF. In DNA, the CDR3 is TGTGCCAGCAGCTACGGGGGGCCGAACACAGATACGCAGTATTTT.

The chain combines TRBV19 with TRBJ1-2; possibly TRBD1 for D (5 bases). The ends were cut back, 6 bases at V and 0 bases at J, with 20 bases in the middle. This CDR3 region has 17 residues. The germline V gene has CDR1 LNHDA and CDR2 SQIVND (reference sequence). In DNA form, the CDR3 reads TGTGCCAGTAGCTCCATCTATGACAGCTTAGCTAACTATGGCTACACCTTC. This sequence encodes CASSSIYDSLANYGYTF.

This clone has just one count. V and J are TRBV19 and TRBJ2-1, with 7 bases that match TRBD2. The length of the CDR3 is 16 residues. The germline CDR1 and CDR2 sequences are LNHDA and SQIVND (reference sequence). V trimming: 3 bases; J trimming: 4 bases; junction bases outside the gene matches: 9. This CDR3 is CASSISGLAAYNEQFF. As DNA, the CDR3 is TGTGCCAGTAGTATCAGTGGCCTAGCGGCTTACAATGAGCAGTTCTTC.

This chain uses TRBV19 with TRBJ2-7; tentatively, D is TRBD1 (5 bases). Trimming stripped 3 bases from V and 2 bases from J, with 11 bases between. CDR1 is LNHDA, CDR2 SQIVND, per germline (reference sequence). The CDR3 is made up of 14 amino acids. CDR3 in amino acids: CASSINGRAYEQYF. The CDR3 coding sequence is TGTGCCAGTAGTATTAATGGCAGGGCCTACGAGCAGTACTTC.

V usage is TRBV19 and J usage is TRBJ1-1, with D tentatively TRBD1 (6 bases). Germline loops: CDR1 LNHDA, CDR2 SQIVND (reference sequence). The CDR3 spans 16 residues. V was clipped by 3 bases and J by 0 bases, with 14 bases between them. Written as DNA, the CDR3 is TGTGCCAGTAGTATCCCGCCCGGACAGATGAACACTGAAGCTTTCTTT. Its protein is CASSIPPGQMNTEAFF. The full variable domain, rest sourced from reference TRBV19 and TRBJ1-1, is DGGITQSPKYLFRKEGQNVTLSCEQNLNHDAMYWYRQDPGQGLRLIYYSQIVNDFQKGDIAEGYSVSREKKESFPLTVTSAQKNPTAFYLCASSIPPGQMNTEAFFGQGTRLTVV.

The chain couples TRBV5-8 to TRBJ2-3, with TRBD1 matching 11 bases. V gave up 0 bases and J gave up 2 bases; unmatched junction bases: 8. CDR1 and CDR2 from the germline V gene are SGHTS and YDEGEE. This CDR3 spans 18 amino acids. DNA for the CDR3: TGTGCCAGCAGCTTGGGGCGCGGACAGGGGGCGATCACAGATACGCAGTATTTT. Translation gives CASSLGRGQGAITDTQYF.

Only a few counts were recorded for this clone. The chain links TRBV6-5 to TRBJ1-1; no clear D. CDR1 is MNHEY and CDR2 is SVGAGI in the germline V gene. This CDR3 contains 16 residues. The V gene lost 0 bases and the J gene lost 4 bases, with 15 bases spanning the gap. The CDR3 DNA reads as TGTGCCAGCAGTTACTCGCCGGGTCCGCTCGGCACTGAAGCTTTCTTT. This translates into CASSYSPGPLGTEAFF.

CDR3 loop: CASSGTGGAYTF. The DNA of the CDR3 is TGTGCCAGTAGTGGGACAGGGGGCGCCTACACCTTC. This sequence joins TRBV19 and TRBJ1-2; TRBD1 agrees at 12 bases. Germline CDR1 LNHDA, CDR2 SQIVND (reference sequence). With V trimmed by 5 bases and J by 10 bases, 2 bases remained unmatched. This CDR3 is built from 12 residues.

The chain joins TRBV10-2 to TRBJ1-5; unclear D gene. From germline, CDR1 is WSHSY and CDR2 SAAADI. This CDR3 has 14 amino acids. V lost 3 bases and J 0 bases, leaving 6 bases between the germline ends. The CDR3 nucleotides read TGCGCCAGCAGTGACAGTCTTAGCAATCAGCCCCAGCATTTT. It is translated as CASSDSLSNQPQHF.

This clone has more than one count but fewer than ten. The CDR3 DNA reads as TGTGCCAGCAGTATACAGGGGAACACTGAAGCTTTCTTT. It codes for CASSIQGNTEAFF. The V and J genes are TRBV27 and TRBJ1-1; D possibly corresponds to TRBD1 (6 bases). CDR3 size: 13 residues. Trimming stripped 5 bases from V and 1 base from J, with 8 bases between. Per the germline V gene, CDR1 is MNHEY and CDR2 is SMNVEV (reference sequence).

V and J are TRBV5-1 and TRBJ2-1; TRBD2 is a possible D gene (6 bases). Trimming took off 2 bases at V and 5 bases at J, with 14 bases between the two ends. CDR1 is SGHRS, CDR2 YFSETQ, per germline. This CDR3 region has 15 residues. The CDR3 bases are TGCGCCAGCAGCTTCCTTGCGGGGATGGACAATGAGCAGTTCTTC. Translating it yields CASSFLAGMDNEQFF.

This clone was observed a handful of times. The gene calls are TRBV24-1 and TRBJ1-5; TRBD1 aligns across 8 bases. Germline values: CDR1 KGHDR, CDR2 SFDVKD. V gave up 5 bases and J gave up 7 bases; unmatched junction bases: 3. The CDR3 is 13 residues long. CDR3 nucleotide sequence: TGTGCCACCAGTGCAGGGGGCCACCAGCCCCAGCATTTT. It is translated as CATSAGGHQPQHF.

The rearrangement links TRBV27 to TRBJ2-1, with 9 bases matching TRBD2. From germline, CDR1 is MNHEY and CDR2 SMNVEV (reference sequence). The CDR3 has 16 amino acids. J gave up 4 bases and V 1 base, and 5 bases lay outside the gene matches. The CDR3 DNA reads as TGTGCCAGCAGTTTATGGGCTAGCGGGGAGTACAATGAGCAGTTCTTC. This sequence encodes CASSLWASGEYNEQFF.

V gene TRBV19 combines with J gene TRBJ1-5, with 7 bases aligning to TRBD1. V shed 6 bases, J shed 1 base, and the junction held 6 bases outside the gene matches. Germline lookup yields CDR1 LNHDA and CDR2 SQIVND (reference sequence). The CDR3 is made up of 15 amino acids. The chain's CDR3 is CASRPGQKSNQPQHF. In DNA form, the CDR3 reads TGTGCCAGTAGGCCGGGACAGAAAAGCAATCAGCCCCAGCATTTT.